The 30 T cell receptor beta chains presented below share a single source sample, sequenced in a study of T cells after yellow fever vaccination. TCRdb re-derived calls from the 5' RACE reads in MiXCR, one entry per CDR3 protein. The sample includes about 330,000 distinct CDR3 sequences, roughly 7% of them seen just once. The starting material was PBMCs, obtained more than 35 days after the first yellow fever vaccination. The receptors shown here come from a man aged 18 to 29 who received the YFV17D yellow fever vaccine.

This clonotype was counted a few times. Germline is not matched at one junction end, which may reflect a read error. The chain couples TRBV5-3 to TRBJ2-4, with D unclear. TRBV5-3 falls under the ORF class, with uncertain function. The CDR3 is 13 residues long. CDR3 coding DNA: TGTGCCAGCAGCTTAGTAAATGAAAACATTCAGTACTTC. Translated, it gives CASSLVNENIQYF.

The chain employs TRBV9 and TRBJ2-7; possible D gene TRBD2, 7 bases. This CDR3 contains 17 residues. Germline CDR1 is SGDLS and CDR2 is YYNGEE. Trimming removed 2 bases from V and 2 bases from J, with 20 bases in between. For the CDR3, the DNA is TGTGCCAGCAGCGTTGTAGGGGAGGGGGATTGCCCCTACGAGCAGTACGTC. This translates into CASSVVGEGDCPYEQYV.

This clonotype was counted ten times or more. The V gene is TRBV5-1, the J gene TRBJ1-3; 8 positions agree with TRBD1. The CDR3 extends over 15 amino acids. V shed 3 bases, J shed 0 bases, and the junction held 2 bases outside the gene matches. From germline, CDR1 is SGHRS and CDR2 YFSETQ. The CDR3 sequence is CASSSGQASGNTIYF. The CDR3, as DNA: TGCGCCAGCAGCTCGGGACAGGCCTCTGGAAACACCATATATTTT.

This clonotype was counted a few times. V usage is TRBV7-6 and J usage is TRBJ2-7, with TRBD1 matching over 9 bases. Germline assignment: CDR1 SGHVS and CDR2 FNYEAQ. J gave up 2 bases and V 4 bases, and 3 bases lay outside the gene matches. This CDR3 region has 14 residues. The CDR3 sequence is CASSYRQGAYEQYF. CDR3 DNA: TGTGCCAGCAGCTATCGACAGGGGGCCTACGAGCAGTACTTC.

This clonotype was counted only a few times. J is TRBJ1-2 and V is TRBV7-2; 7 bases match TRBD1. Germline V gene lookup returns CDR1 SGHTA and CDR2 FQGNSA. CDR3 length: 16 amino acids. Trimming took 3 bases from V and 7 from J; bases not matched to a gene: 14. CDR3 sequence: CASSLSIDRDGLGYTF. In DNA form, the CDR3 reads TGTGCCAGCAGCTTGTCAATCGACAGGGACGGTCTTGGCTACACCTTC. Using reference TRBV7-2 and TRBJ1-2 for the parts outside the CDR3, the full variable domain is GAGVSQSPSNKVTEKGKDVELRCDPISGHTALYWYRQSLGQGLEFLIYFQGNSAPDKSGLPSDRFSAERTGGSVSTLTIQRTQQEDSAVYLCASSLSIDRDGLGYTFGSGTRLTVV.

The genes are TRBV11-2 and TRBJ2-1; 8 nucleotides line up with TRBD2. This CDR3 comprises 20 residues. The ends lost 5 bases at V and 5 bases at J; junction bases unmatched: 23. Per the germline V gene, CDR1 is SGHAT and CDR2 is FQNNGV. As DNA, the CDR3 is TGTGCCAGCAGCCCTAAACTTACCCCGGGGGGGCCTAGTGGCGACAATGAGCAGTTCTTC. As protein: CASSPKLTPGGPSGDNEQFF. Full variable domain (missing parts from reference TRBV11-2 and TRBJ2-1): EAGVAQSPRYKIIEKRQSVAFWCNPISGHATLYWYQQILGQGPKLLIQFQNNGVVDDSQLPKDRFSAERLKGVDSTLKIQPAKLEDSAVYLCASSPKLTPGGPSGDNEQFFGPGTRLTVL.

The genes are TRBV6-1 and TRBJ2-3; weak D call: TRBD2 (5 bases). There are 15 residues in the CDR3. V was pared by 6 bases and J by 2 bases, with 15 bases between. Germline V CDR1 and CDR2: MNHNS, SASEGT. CDR3: CASSPGATNTDTQYF. The CDR3, as DNA: TGTGCCAGCAGCCCTGGCGCGACTAACACAGATACGCAGTATTTT.

This clonotype has a handful of counts. V gene TRBV5-4 combines with J gene TRBJ1-1; 8 nucleotides line up with TRBD1. Germline V gives CDR1 SGHNT, CDR2 YYREEE (reference sequence). This CDR3 comprises 15 residues. V shed 4 bases, J shed 1 base, and the junction held 6 bases outside the gene matches. The CDR3 is CASSNYDRGNTEAFF. DNA of the CDR3: TGTGCCAGCAGCAATTACGACAGGGGGAACACTGAAGCTTTCTTT. Drawing the rest from reference TRBV5-4 and TRBJ1-1, the complete variable domain is ETGVTQSPTHLIKTRGQQVTLRCSSQSGHNTVSWYQQALGQGPQFIFQYYREEENGRGNFPPRFSGLQFPNYSSELNVNALELDDSALYLCASSNYDRGNTEAFFGQGTRLTVV.

The gene calls are TRBV6-6 and TRBJ1-1; D unclear. The CDR3 runs to 13 residues. V lost 7 bases and J lost 5, with 14 bases in between. Germline lookup yields CDR1 MNHNY and CDR2 SVGAGI (reference sequence). The CDR3 nucleotides are TGTGCCAGCAAAAATACAGTGGGGACTGAAGCTTTCTTT. It codes for CASKNTVGTEAFF.

This clonotype has ten or more counts. The rearrangement uses TRBV3-1 and TRBJ2-7; D uncertain. The germline V gene encodes CDR1 LGHDT and CDR2 YNNKEL (reference sequence). This CDR3 is built from 13 residues. The germline V and J ends were trimmed by 0 bases and 4 bases, with 7 bases remaining between them. DNA of the CDR3: TGTGCCAGCAGCCAAGAATCGTTATACGAGCAGTACTTC. This encodes CASSQESLYEQYF.

This clonotype was counted ten times or more. This chain connects TRBV20-1 to TRBJ2-5, with D perhaps being TRBD1 or TRBD2 (5 bases each). V was shortened by 5 bases and J by 8 bases, with 24 bases between the two germline ends. Germline-derived CDR1 and CDR2 are DFQATT and SNEGSKA (reference sequence). The CDR3 is 15 amino acids. CDR3 loop: CSAASFKGTAPTQYF. The CDR3 bases are TGCAGTGCTGCCTCCTTCAAAGGGACGGCCCCAACCCAGTACTTC.

This clonotype was seen a handful of times. The V and J genes are TRBV3-1 and TRBJ1-1; TRBD1 might be the D (5 bases). Deletions cut 4 bases from V and 1 base from J, with 7 bases between. There are 13 residues in the CDR3. Germline CDR1 and CDR2: LGHDT and YNNKEL (reference sequence). The CDR3: CASSRGGNTEAFF. DNA for the CDR3: TGTGCCAGCAGCCGCGGGGGGAACACTGAAGCTTTCTTT.

J is TRBJ2-7 and V is TRBV9; a weak D match, TRBD1 (5 bases). Trimming left V 0 bases short and J 2 bases short, with 12 bases between. This CDR3 comprises 15 residues. Looked up from germline, CDR1 is SGDLS and CDR2 is YYNGEE. CDR3 loop: CASSVAQGNPYEQYV. The CDR3 DNA reads as TGTGCCAGCAGCGTAGCCCAGGGAAACCCCTACGAGCAGTACGTC.

A remark on this clonotype: A much more abundant neighbour one base away suggests this may be a read error. J is TRBJ2-5 and V is TRBV20-1, with D tentatively TRBD2 (6 bases). The CDR3 totals 13 residues. Germline V gives CDR1 DFQATT, CDR2 SNEGSKA (reference sequence). DNA of the CDR3: TGCTGTGCTACCCCGGGACTTGCGGAGACCCAGTACTTC. It is translated as CCATPGLAETQYF.

The gene calls are TRBV5-1 and TRBJ2-7, with a weak D call TRBD1 (6 bases). Trimming left V 0 bases short and J 4 bases short, with 17 bases between. Germline V gene lookup returns CDR1 SGHRS and CDR2 YFSETQ. This CDR3 is 16 amino acids long. CDR3 region: CASSLGQTGTRYEQYF. For the CDR3, the DNA is TGCGCCAGCAGCTTGGGGCAGACAGGAACGAGGTACGAGCAGTACTTC.

This clonotype came up a few times. The chain combines TRBV6-2 or TRBV6-3 with TRBJ2-7, with D unclear. Trimming shortened V by 8 bases and J by 3 bases, and 14 bases separated the two germline ends. The CDR3 consists of 13 residues. From germline, CDR1 is MNHEY and CDR2 SVGEGT. The CDR3 region has the DNA TGTGCCAGCTACGGATCAGTCCTCTACGAGCAGTACTTC. Translated: CASYGSVLYEQYF.

The chain links TRBV6-1 to TRBJ2-3; 8 nucleotides line up with TRBD2. Germline CDR1 MNHNS, CDR2 SASEGT. There are 16 residues in the CDR3. The V gene end was trimmed by 2 bases and the J gene end by 1 base; junction bases not matched to a gene: 5. The CDR3 region is CASSELRGARTDTQYF. CDR3 DNA: TGTGCCAGCAGTGAATTGCGGGGGGCACGCACAGATACGCAGTATTTT.

The chain is built from TRBV7-2 and TRBJ2-3, with a tentative D call TRBD1 (5 bases). This CDR3 contains 11 residues. Trimming stripped 5 bases from V and 9 bases from J, with 9 bases between. Germline CDR1 SGHTA, CDR2 FQGNSA. In DNA, the CDR3 is TGTGCCAGCAGCAGGACATTCACGCAGTATTTT. It is translated as CASSRTFTQYF.

This clonotype was seen a few times. The V gene is TRBV11-2, the J gene TRBJ2-7, with D uncertain. Germline CDR1 is SGHAT and CDR2 is FQNNGV. V was cut by 1 base and J by 2 bases, with 6 bases left in between. The CDR3 runs to 13 residues. The DNA of the CDR3 is TGTGCCAGCAGCTTAGTGGCAACCTACGAGCAGTACTTC. Encoded protein: CASSLVATYEQYF.

The chain employs TRBV6-5 and TRBJ1-2; 9 bases agree with TRBD1. Per germline, CDR1 MNHEY and CDR2 SVGAGI. This CDR3 region has 15 residues. Trimming took 0 bases from V and 4 from J; bases not matched to a gene: 3. CDR3 nucleotides: TGTGCCAGCAGTTACTCAACAGGGGGCTTCTATGGCTACACCTTC. Translating gives CASSYSTGGFYGYTF.

V and J are TRBV19 and TRBJ2-2; 8 bases align to TRBD2. V shed 5 bases and J 9 bases; nucleotides not matched to a gene: 14. Germline V gene lookup returns CDR1 LNHDA and CDR2 SQIVND (reference sequence). The CDR3 is 16 residues long. DNA for the CDR3: TGTGCCAGTAGTGTCCCTACGGGGGGGCGAATGAGGGAGCTGTTTTTT. Translated, it gives CASSVPTGGRMRELFF.

This clonotype appeared a few times. CDR3 sequence: CATNHRDRNGYTF. CDR3 nucleotides: TGTGCCACCAATCACCGGGACAGAAATGGCTACACCTTC. This chain uses TRBV24-1 with TRBJ1-2; 7 bases agree with TRBD1. The V gene end was trimmed by 8 bases and the J gene end by 6 bases; junction bases not matched to a gene: 8. This CDR3 spans 13 amino acids. Looked up from germline, CDR1 is KGHDR and CDR2 is SFDVKD.

This chain links TRBV6-6 with TRBJ2-5; D is possibly TRBD1 (5 bases). The V end lost 6 bases, the J end lost 5 bases, and 13 bases lay between the germline ends. This CDR3 region has 13 residues. Germline V gene sequence: CDR1 MNHNY, CDR2 SVGAGI (reference sequence). CDR3 nucleotides: TGTGCCAGCAGGGACACCAATTGGGAGACCCAGTACTTC. It yields the protein CASRDTNWETQYF.

This clonotype turned up a few times. This chain joins TRBV10-3 and TRBJ2-4; maybe TRBD2 (5 bases). This CDR3 is 15 amino acids long. Trimming stripped 3 bases from V and 3 bases from J, with 12 bases between. Germline assignment: CDR1 ENHRY and CDR2 SYGVKD. The CDR3, as DNA: TGTGCCATCAGTGACGGAGGCATGGACAAAAACATTCAGTACTTC. It translates to CAISDGGMDKNIQYF.

The chain recombines TRBV10-3 with TRBJ2-2; D gene unclear. The CDR3 runs to 11 residues. With 6 bases removed from V and 7 bases from J, the gap between germline ends came to 6 bases. Germline V lookup: CDR1 ENHRY, CDR2 SYGVKD. The CDR3 reads CAIRVDGELFF. The DNA for the CDR3 is TGTGCCATCAGGGTAGACGGGGAGCTGTTTTTT.

This clonotype turned up a few times. This chain joins TRBV12-3 or TRBV12-4 and TRBJ2-2; the match to TRBD1 covers 8 bases. J lost 4 bases, V lost 6 bases, and 7 bases had no gene match. The CDR3 is 15 amino acids. In nucleotides, the CDR3 is TGTGCCAGCAGAGCGACAGGGGCTAGCACCGGGGAGCTGTTTTTT. Amino acids: CASRATGASTGELFF.

The chain links TRBV4-2 to TRBJ2-7; tentative D call: TRBD2 (5 bases). The germline V gene encodes CDR1 LGHNA and CDR2 YNFKEQ. CDR3 length: 17 amino acids. V was cut by 0 bases and J by 0 bases, with 15 bases left in between. This CDR3 reads CASSQDRGQINSYEQYF. Written as DNA, the CDR3 is TGTGCCAGCAGCCAAGATAGAGGGCAGATCAACTCCTACGAGCAGTACTTC.

This clonotype came up a few times. This chain links TRBV6-5 with TRBJ1-2; D is perhaps TRBD1 (5 bases). Per germline, CDR1 MNHEY and CDR2 SVGAGI. V lost 2 bases, J lost 4 bases, and 8 bases lay in between. CDR3 length equals 13 residues. CDR3 protein: CASSYAGRYGYTF. Written as DNA, the CDR3 is TGTGCCAGCAGTTACGCGGGACGCTATGGCTACACCTTC.

Comments on this clonotype: A much larger clonotype is one base distant, so this may be a read error. The chain uses TRBV7-2 and TRBJ2-3, with 15 bases aligning to TRBD2. Germline-derived CDR1 and CDR2 are SGHTA and FQGNSA. CDR3 length: 16 amino acids. V was clipped by 4 bases and J by 2 bases; unmatched bases: 1. CDR3 region: CASSWTSGGDTDTQYF. CDR3 nucleotide sequence: TGTGCCAGCAGCTGGACTAGCGGGGGGGACACAGATACGCAGTATTTT.

In its sample, this clonotype was seen many times. V and J are TRBV5-1 and TRBJ2-5, with D tentatively TRBD1 (6 bases). CDR3 size: 14 residues. The V gene's germline CDR1 is SGHRS and CDR2 YFSETQ. Trimming took off 0 bases at V and 9 bases at J, with 15 bases between the two ends. CDR3 sequence (DNA): TGCGCCAGCAGCTTGGAGACGCCACAGGGAGCCCAGTACTTC. Translating it yields CASSLETPQGAQYF. Combining the CDR3 with reference TRBV5-1 and TRBJ2-5 gives the whole variable domain KAGVTQTPRYLIKTRGQQVTLSCSPISGHRSVSWYQQTPGQGLQFLFEYFSETQRNKGNFPGRFSGRQFSNSRSEMNVSTLELGDSALYLCASSLETPQGAQYFGPGTRLLVL.